These 27 T cell receptor beta chains were sequenced from one sample in a study of blood T cell repertoires in COVID-19 (dated by TCRdb to 2020 to 2021). Library method: the immunoSEQ multiplex PCR assay. Entries here come from immuneACCESS through TCRdb and include only in-frame sequences with V and J called. Some clones fail to appear in such tables; in the studies checked, an unresolved V gene covers under half of the shortfall, and the cause of the remainder is unknown. The sample profile shows roughly 270,000 clones; around 90% of them were found once. 9% to 9.5% of the sample rests with the top ten. The specimen sequenced was peripheral blood. Receptor source: a young man with active or convalescent COVID-19.

CDR3: CASSLGAGERDTQYF. The CDR3 nucleotides read TGTGCCAGCAGCTTGGGGGCAGGAGAAAGAGATACGCAGTATTTT. The chain combines TRBV7-8 with TRBJ2-3; D possibly corresponds to TRBD1 (6 bases). The CDR3 totals 15 residues. CDR1 is SGHVS, CDR2 FQNEAQ, per germline. Deletions cut 3 bases from V and 5 bases from J, with 15 bases between. The whole variable domain, filled in from reference TRBV7-8 and TRBJ2-3, reads GAGVSQSPRYKVAKRGQDVALRCDPISGHVSLFWYQQALGQGPEFLTYFQNEAQLDKSGLPSDRFFAERPEGSVSTLKIQRTQQEDSAVYLCASSLGAGERDTQYFGPGTRLTVL.

The chain employs TRBV10-2 and TRBJ1-1; 8 nucleotides align to TRBD1. Germline CDR1 and CDR2: WSHSY and SAAADI. CDR3 length: 20 residues. The V gene end was trimmed by 3 bases and the J gene end by 6 bases; junction bases not matched to a gene: 24. Here the CDR3 DNA reads TGCGCCAGCAGTGAAGGGTTTGGGACAGGATTTCTTGGTGGGATTTCTGAAGCTTTCTTT. Amino acids: CASSEGFGTGFLGGISEAFF.

The rearrangement joins TRBV2 to TRBJ2-6; D might be TRBD1 (6 bases). The CDR3 covers 18 residues. Germline V gene data show CDR1 as SNHLY and CDR2 as FYNNEI. V gave up 3 bases and J gave up 0 bases, with 15 bases separating them. DNA of the CDR3: TGTGCCAGCAGTGATACATGGGGGCCATCCTCTGGGGCCAACGTCCTGACTTTC. Amino acids: CASSDTWGPSSGANVLTF.

About this clone itself: Other DNA sequences within the sample encode an identical CDR3. This chain joins TRBV4-3 and TRBJ1-1, with D possibly TRBD1 on 6 matching bases. This CDR3 contains 14 residues. Trimming removed 0 bases from V and 5 bases from J, with 10 bases in between. Per the germline V gene, CDR1 is LGHNA and CDR2 is YSLEER. DNA of the CDR3: TGCGCCAGCAGCCAAGACGGAAGGGGGACTGAAGCTTTCTTT. Amino acid sequence: CASSQDGRGTEAFF.

The V call is TRBV18, the J call TRBJ2-2; 7 bases match TRBD1. CDR3 length: 15 amino acids. The germline V gene encodes CDR1 KGHSH and CDR2 LQKENI. V was clipped by 6 bases and J by 4 bases; unmatched bases: 8. CDR3 amino acids: CASSKHGTVTGELFF. The CDR3 coding sequence is TGTGCCAGCTCGAAACACGGGACAGTCACCGGGGAGCTGTTTTTT.

The chain joins TRBV6-5 to TRBJ2-7; D is undetermined. Trimming took 7 bases from V and 2 from J, leaving 9 bases between them. The length of the CDR3 is 12 residues. CDR1 is MNHEY, CDR2 SVGAGI, per germline. CDR3 nucleotides: TGTGCCAGCACTGGCCCCACCTACGAGCAGTACTTC. It codes for CASTGPTYEQYF.

This chain links TRBV18 with TRBJ2-7, with D perhaps matching TRBD1 (6 bases). There are 13 residues in the CDR3. The V end was cut by 3 bases, the J end by 8 bases, with 14 bases between. Germline CDR1 is KGHSH and CDR2 is LQKENI. The DNA for the CDR3 is TGTGCCAGCTCACCGGACAGCACCGGCAAGCAGTACTTC. Its protein product is CASSPDSTGKQYF.

The chain couples TRBV2 to TRBJ1-1; D possibly corresponds to TRBD1 (6 bases). V was cut by 4 bases and J by 1 base, with 13 bases left in between. Germline-derived CDR1 and CDR2 are SNHLY and FYNNEI. The CDR3 has 15 residues. The CDR3 sequence: CASSGRTEQNTEAFF. The DNA of the CDR3 is TGTGCCAGCAGTGGTAGGACAGAGCAGAACACTGAAGCTTTCTTT.

V and J are TRBV12-3 or TRBV12-4 and TRBJ1-2; no firm D call. The germline V and J ends were trimmed by 1 base and 4 bases, with 7 bases remaining between them. This CDR3 is built from 13 residues. CDR3 nucleotide sequence: TGTGCCAGCAGTTTAGGCAGGTTCTATGGCTACACCTTC. As protein: CASSLGRFYGYTF.

V gene TRBV6-2 or TRBV6-3 combines with J gene TRBJ2-5; 7 nucleotides agree with TRBD2. The CDR3 is 11 residues long. V trimming: 6 bases; J trimming: 10 bases; junction bases outside the gene matches: 5. Germline V gene lookup returns CDR1 MNHEY and CDR2 SVGEGT. The CDR3 here is CASSGGLNQYF. The CDR3 DNA is TGTGCCAGCAGCGGGGGGTTGAACCAGTACTTC.

The chain joins TRBV28 to TRBJ1-2; 7 bases are shared with TRBD1. The CDR3 is made up of 14 amino acids. Trimming at V came to 5 bases and at J to 4 bases, leaving 7 bases not matched to a gene. CDR1 and CDR2 (germline): MDHEN, SYDVKM. CDR3 amino acids: CASSPLDRFYGYTF. The CDR3 bases are TGTGCCAGCAGTCCCCTGGACAGGTTCTATGGCTACACCTTC.

The J gene is TRBJ2-3, the V gene TRBV7-9; 8 bases are shared with TRBD1. The CDR3 is made up of 16 amino acids. V shed 5 bases, J shed 6 bases, and the junction held 13 bases outside the gene matches. The germline gives CDR1 SEHNR, CDR2 FQNEAQ (reference sequence). CDR3 residues: CASSAPGTGLGDTQYF. DNA of the CDR3: TGTGCCAGCAGCGCTCCCGGGACAGGACTTGGGGATACGCAGTATTTT.

The chain combines TRBV3-1 (or the pseudogene TRBV3-2) with TRBJ2-2; 9 nucleotides line up with TRBD1. The junction had 2 bases not matched to a gene; V was cut back by 1 base and J by 5 bases. Germline V gene sequence: CDR1 LGHDT, CDR2 YNNKEL (reference sequence). The CDR3 is 15 residues long. This CDR3 is CASSQGTGETGELFF. Written as DNA, the CDR3 is TGTGCCAGCAGCCAAGGGACAGGGGAGACCGGGGAGCTGTTTTTT.

This clone appeared once. The V and J genes are TRBV9 and TRBJ1-1; D possibly corresponds to TRBD1 (6 bases). The ends were cut back, 5 bases at V and 1 base at J, with 12 bases in the middle. CDR1 SGDLS and CDR2 YYNGEE come from the germline V gene. The length of the CDR3 is 14 residues. The CDR3 sequence: CASSGTGPNTEAFF. In DNA form, the CDR3 reads TGTGCCAGCAGTGGCACAGGGCCGAACACTGAAGCTTTCTTT.

The V gene is TRBV9, the J gene TRBJ2-7; 11 bases are shared with TRBD1. Germline-derived CDR1 and CDR2 are SGDLS and YYNGEE. This CDR3 spans 15 amino acids. The ends lost 1 base at V and 6 bases at J; junction bases unmatched: 6. The CDR3, as DNA: TGTGCCAGCAGCGTACGCGGGACAGGGGGTGTCGAGCAGTACTTC. Its translation: CASSVRGTGGVEQYF.

This sequence joins TRBV5-1 and TRBJ1-6, with 9 bases that match TRBD1. The CDR3 has 18 amino acids. Looked up from germline, CDR1 is SGHRS and CDR2 is YFSETQ. Trimming took 1 base from V and 8 from J; bases not matched to a gene: 13. The CDR3 loop reads CASSLLSSGQGLHSPLHF. In nucleotides, the CDR3 is TGCGCCAGCAGCTTGTTATCTTCAGGACAGGGGTTGCATTCACCCCTCCACTTT.

V and J are TRBV2 and TRBJ1-5, with D perhaps matching TRBD1 (5 bases). The germline V and J ends were trimmed by 8 bases and 2 bases, with 16 bases remaining between them. Germline V gene sequence: CDR1 SNHLY, CDR2 FYNNEI. The CDR3 extends over 15 amino acids. In DNA form, the CDR3 reads TGTGCCAGCGTCTTAGATAGGGGTGGCAATCAGCCCCAGCATTTT. The encoded protein is CASVLDRGGNQPQHF.

The chain carries TRBV19 and TRBJ1-3, with no clear D. CDR3 length: 14 amino acids. In germline, CDR1 is LNHDA, CDR2 SQIVND (reference sequence). Between the trimmed V and J ends, which lost 7 bases and 0 bases, there was a span of 10 bases. CDR3 coding DNA: TGTGCCAGTACCGACTCTACCTCTGGAAACACCATATATTTT. This translates into CASTDSTSGNTIYF.

The chain couples TRBV5-1 to TRBJ2-1; a possible D gene is TRBD1 (6 bases). The CDR3 extends over 16 amino acids. Germline values: CDR1 SGHRS, CDR2 YFSETQ. Trimming removed 4 bases from V and 0 bases from J, with 14 bases in between. The CDR3 sequence: CASSRDTGPSYNEQFF. In nucleotides, the CDR3 is TGCGCCAGCAGCAGGGACACGGGACCCTCCTACAATGAGCAGTTCTTC.

The gene calls are TRBV5-6 and TRBJ1-1; TRBD1 matches at 8 bases. V lost 5 bases and J lost 4; bases outside the gene matches: 7. CDR1 is SGHDT and CDR2 is YYEEEE in the germline V gene. The CDR3 length is 14 residues. CDR3 bases: TGTGCCAGCAGAAACCCAACAGGGGGCACTGAAGCTTTCTTT. It translates to CASRNPTGGTEAFF. Looking up the rest from reference TRBV5-6 and TRBJ1-1 gives the full variable domain: DAGVTQSPTHLIKTRGQQVTLRCSPKSGHDTVSWYQQALGQGPQFIFQYYEEEERQRGNFPDRFSGHQFPNYSSELNVNALLLGDSALYLCASRNPTGGTEAFFGQGTRLTVV.

The chain joins TRBV5-5 to TRBJ1-2; a possible D gene is TRBD1 (6 bases). CDR1 and CDR2 from the germline V gene are SGHKS and YYEKEE (reference sequence). Trimming stripped 0 bases from V and 2 bases from J, with 11 bases between. The CDR3 covers 15 residues. CDR3 sequence: CASSLASTGNYGYTF. In nucleotides, the CDR3 is TGTGCCAGCAGCTTGGCCTCAACAGGGAACTATGGCTACACCTTC.

The gene calls are TRBV27 and TRBJ1-3; TRBD1 matches at 9 bases. This CDR3 is 16 amino acids long. J was trimmed by 1 base and V by 4 bases; bases with no gene match: 5. The germline CDR1 and CDR2 sequences are MNHEY and SMNVEV (reference sequence). The CDR3 sequence is CASSSRDRASGNTIYF. The CDR3 nucleotides are TGTGCCAGCAGTTCCCGGGACAGGGCTTCTGGAAACACCATATATTTT.

CDR3 coding DNA: TGCGCCAGCAGTCCCGGACTAGCAGCGGGGGAGCAGTACTTC. Translating gives CASSPGLAAGEQYF. The chain couples TRBV4-3 to TRBJ2-7, with TRBD2 matching over 8 bases. Germline lookup yields CDR1 LGHNA and CDR2 YSLEER. V was clipped by 6 bases and J by 7 bases; unmatched bases: 11. The length of the CDR3 is 14 residues.

The chain carries TRBV19 and TRBJ1-5, with D possibly being TRBD1 (6 bases). In germline, CDR1 is LNHDA, CDR2 SQIVND (reference sequence). The CDR3 contains 14 residues. Trimming stripped 6 bases from V and 5 bases from J, with 14 bases between. The CDR3 here is CASRDRWADQPQHF. CDR3 bases: TGTGCCAGTAGGGACAGATGGGCCGATCAGCCCCAGCATTTT.

The J gene is TRBJ2-2, the V gene TRBV3-1 (or the pseudogene TRBV3-2); D is possibly TRBD2 (5 bases). Germline V gene data show CDR1 as LGHDT and CDR2 as YNNKEL (reference sequence). Trimming took off 0 bases at V and 9 bases at J, with 20 bases between the two ends. The CDR3 is made up of 17 amino acids. CDR3 sequence reads: CASSQDPRVGPKRELFF. In DNA form, the CDR3 reads TGTGCCAGCAGCCAAGACCCGAGGGTTGGTCCTAAGCGGGAGCTGTTTTTT.

The rearrangement links TRBV10-2 to TRBJ2-2; 7 bases are shared with TRBD1. Per the germline V gene, CDR1 is WSHSY and CDR2 is SAAADI. CDR3 length: 16 amino acids. Unmatched junction bases numbered 8, after V lost 6 bases and J lost 1 base. CDR3 bases: TGCGCCAGCAGCCCGGGACAGCAAAAGAACACCGGGGAGCTGTTTTTT. Translation gives CASSPGQQKNTGELFF.

The chain is built from TRBV19 and TRBJ2-7; D may be TRBD2 (5 bases). Germline V gene data show CDR1 as LNHDA and CDR2 as SQIVND (reference sequence). Trimming stripped 4 bases from V and 2 bases from J, with 18 bases between. This CDR3 comprises 16 residues. The CDR3 coding sequence is TGTGCCAGTAGTAAACCGACGGGAACACTAGCCTACGAGCAGTACTTC. Amino acid sequence: CASSKPTGTLAYEQYF.